This T cell receptor beta chain was obtained from a study of Tregs in tolerant kidney transplant recipients. The study, taken as a whole, reports: Donor-specific Treg expansion exceeded global Treg expansion in tolerant patients, suggesting antigen drive. Findings come from small patient numbers and require larger validation. Some patients' samples used different primers over time, so nucleotide sequences weren't comparable.

On this clone itself: Its antigen is currently unknown.

V dropped 2 bases and J dropped 5; count of bases not matched to a gene: 5. The CDR3 length is 15 residues. Germline CDR1 and CDR2: SEHNR and FQNEAQ (reference sequence). The protocol was immunoSEQ multiplex PCR, while the TCRdb copy is restricted to in-frame clones and leaves out a portion. The sample has roughly 80,000 clones; 75% to 95% are singletons. Related graft donors supplied nonmyeloablative bone marrow transplants, and mixed chimerism was transient. Unstimulated Tregs (CD4+CD25+CD127-) and CD4+CD25- non-Tregs were sorted from PBMCs. The rearrangement uses TRBV7-9 and TRBJ1-4; 7 bases are shared with TRBD1. The sample here was CD4+ T cells from blood (PBMCs), taken 24 months after the transplant. This clonotype was obtained from a human patient who received a combined kidney and bone marrow transplant. Some T cells may be transferred from the graft donor. In nucleotides, the CDR3 is TGTGCCAGCAGCTTATCAGGGACAGCGAATGAAAAACTGTTTTTT. Translated: CASSLSGTANEKLFF.